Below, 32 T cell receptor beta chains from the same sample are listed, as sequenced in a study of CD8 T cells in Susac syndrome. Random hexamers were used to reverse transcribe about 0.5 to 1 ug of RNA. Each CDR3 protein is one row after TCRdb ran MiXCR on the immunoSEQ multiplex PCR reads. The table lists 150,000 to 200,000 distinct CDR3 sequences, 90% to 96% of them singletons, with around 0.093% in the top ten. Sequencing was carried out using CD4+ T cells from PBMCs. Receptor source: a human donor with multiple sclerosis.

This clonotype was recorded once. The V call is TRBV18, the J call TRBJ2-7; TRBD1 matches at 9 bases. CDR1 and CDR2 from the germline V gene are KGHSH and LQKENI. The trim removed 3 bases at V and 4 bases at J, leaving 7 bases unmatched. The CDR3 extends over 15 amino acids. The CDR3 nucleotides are TGTGCCAGCTCACCGTTCGGGACAGGGTTTTACGAGCAGTACTTC. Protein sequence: CASSPFGTGFYEQYF.

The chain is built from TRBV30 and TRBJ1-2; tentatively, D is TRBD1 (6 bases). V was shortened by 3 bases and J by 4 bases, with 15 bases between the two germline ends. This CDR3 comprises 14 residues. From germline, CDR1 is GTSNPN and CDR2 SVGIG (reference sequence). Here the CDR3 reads CAWSLPQGTYGYTF. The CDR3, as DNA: TGTGCCTGGAGCCTACCACAGGGAACCTATGGCTACACCTTC.

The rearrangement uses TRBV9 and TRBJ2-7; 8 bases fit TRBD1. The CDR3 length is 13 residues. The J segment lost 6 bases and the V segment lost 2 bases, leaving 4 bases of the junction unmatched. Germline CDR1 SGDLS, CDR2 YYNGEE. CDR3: CASSVAGGGEQYF. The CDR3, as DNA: TGTGCCAGCAGCGTCGCAGGGGGCGGCGAGCAGTACTTC.

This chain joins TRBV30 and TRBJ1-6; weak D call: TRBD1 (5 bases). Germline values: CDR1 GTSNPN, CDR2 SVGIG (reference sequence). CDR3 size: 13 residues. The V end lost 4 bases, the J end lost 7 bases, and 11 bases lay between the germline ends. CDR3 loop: CAWTGTGNSPLHF. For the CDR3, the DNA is TGTGCCTGGACAGGGACGGGGAATTCACCCCTCCACTTT.

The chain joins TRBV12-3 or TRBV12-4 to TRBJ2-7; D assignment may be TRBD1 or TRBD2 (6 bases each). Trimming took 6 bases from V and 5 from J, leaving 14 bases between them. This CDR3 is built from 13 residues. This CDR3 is CASSPQGRNEQYF. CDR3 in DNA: TGTGCCAGCAGCCCGCAGGGGAGGAACGAGCAGTACTTC.

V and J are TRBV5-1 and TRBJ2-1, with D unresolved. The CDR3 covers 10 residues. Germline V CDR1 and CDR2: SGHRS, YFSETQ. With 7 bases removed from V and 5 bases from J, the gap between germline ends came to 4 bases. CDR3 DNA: TGCGCCAGCGGAAACAATGAGCAGTTCTTC. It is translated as CASGNNEQFF.

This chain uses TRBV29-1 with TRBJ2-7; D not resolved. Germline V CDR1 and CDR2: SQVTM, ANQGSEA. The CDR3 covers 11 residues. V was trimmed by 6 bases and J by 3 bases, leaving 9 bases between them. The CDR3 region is CSVADGYEQYF. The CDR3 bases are TGCAGCGTCGCGGACGGCTACGAGCAGTACTTC.

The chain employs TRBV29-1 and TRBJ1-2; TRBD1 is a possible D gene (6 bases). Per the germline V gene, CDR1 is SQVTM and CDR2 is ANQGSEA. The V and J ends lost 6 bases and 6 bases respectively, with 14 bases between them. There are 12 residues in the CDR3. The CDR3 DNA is TGCAGCGTCCGACAGGACCAACATGGCTACACCTTC. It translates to CSVRQDQHGYTF.

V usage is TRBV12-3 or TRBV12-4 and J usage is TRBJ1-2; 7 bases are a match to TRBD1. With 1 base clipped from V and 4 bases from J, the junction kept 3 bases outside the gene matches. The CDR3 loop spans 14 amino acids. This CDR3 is CASSLVEGAYGYTF. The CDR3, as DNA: TGTGCCAGCAGTTTAGTCGAGGGGGCCTATGGCTACACCTTC.

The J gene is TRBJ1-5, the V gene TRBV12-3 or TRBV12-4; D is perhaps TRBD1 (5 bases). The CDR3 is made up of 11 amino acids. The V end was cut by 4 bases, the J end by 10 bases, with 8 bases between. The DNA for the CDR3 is TGTGCCAGCAGTTCGGGGGACCCCCAGCATTTT. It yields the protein CASSSGDPQHF.

CDR3 sequence reads: CSAEAGPTDTQYF. In nucleotides, the CDR3 is TGCAGTGCTGAAGCGGGACCCACAGATACGCAGTATTTT. The chain recombines TRBV20-1 with TRBJ2-3; 7 bases align to TRBD2. This CDR3 is 13 amino acids long. J lost 2 bases, V lost 5 bases, and 4 bases had no gene match. CDR1 DFQATT and CDR2 SNEGSKA come from the germline V gene (reference sequence).

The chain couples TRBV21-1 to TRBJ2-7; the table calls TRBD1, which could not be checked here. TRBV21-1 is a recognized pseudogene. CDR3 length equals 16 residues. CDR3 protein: CASSKTSGRCSYEQYF. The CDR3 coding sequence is TGTGCCAGCAGCAAAACGTCAGGGCGATGTTCCTACGAGCAGTACTTC.

The chain's CDR3 is CASSVGTVGSPLHF. The CDR3 nucleotides read TGTGCCAGCAGCGTAGGGACTGTTGGGTCACCCCTCCACTTT. The chain employs TRBV9 and TRBJ1-6; the D is unclear. CDR1 and CDR2 (germline): SGDLS, YYNGEE. The CDR3 has 14 amino acids. Trimming left V 0 bases short and J 10 bases short, with 11 bases between.

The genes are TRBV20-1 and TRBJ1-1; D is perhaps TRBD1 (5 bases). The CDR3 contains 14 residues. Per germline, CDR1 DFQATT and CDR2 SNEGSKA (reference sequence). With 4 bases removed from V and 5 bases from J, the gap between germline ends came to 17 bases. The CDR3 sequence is CSATPTAGGTEAFF. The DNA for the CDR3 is TGCAGTGCTACCCCGACGGCCGGGGGGACTGAAGCTTTCTTT.

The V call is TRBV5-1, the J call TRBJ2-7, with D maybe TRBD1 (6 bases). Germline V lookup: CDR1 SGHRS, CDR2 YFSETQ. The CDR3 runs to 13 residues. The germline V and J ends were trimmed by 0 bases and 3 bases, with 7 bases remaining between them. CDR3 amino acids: CASSLEGVYEQYF. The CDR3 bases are TGCGCCAGCAGCTTGGAGGGGGTCTACGAGCAGTACTTC.

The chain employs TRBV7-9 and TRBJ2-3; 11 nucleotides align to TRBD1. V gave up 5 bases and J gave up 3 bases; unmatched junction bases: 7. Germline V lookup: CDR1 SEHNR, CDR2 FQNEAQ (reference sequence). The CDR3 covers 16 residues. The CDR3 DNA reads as TGTGCCAGCAGCCCGGGACAGGGGGGCGGAACAGATACGCAGTATTTT. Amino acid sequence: CASSPGQGGGTDTQYF.

Written as DNA, the CDR3 is TGTGCCAGCAGCTCACGACAGGGTCCAGATACGCAGTATTTT. Residues: CASSSRQGPDTQYF. The V call is TRBV5-6, the J call TRBJ2-3; 7 bases align to TRBD1. Germline loops: CDR1 SGHDT, CDR2 YYEEEE. The J segment lost 4 bases and the V segment lost 3 bases, leaving 5 bases of the junction unmatched. The CDR3 is made up of 14 amino acids.

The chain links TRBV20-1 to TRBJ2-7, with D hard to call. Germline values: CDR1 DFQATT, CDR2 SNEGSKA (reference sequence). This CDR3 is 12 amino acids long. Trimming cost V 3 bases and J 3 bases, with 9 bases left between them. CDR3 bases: TGCAGTGCTAGGAGCCAGGACTACGAGCAGTACTTC. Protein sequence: CSARSQDYEQYF.

In nucleotides, the CDR3 is TGTGCCAGCAGCAGAACCCGCAATGAGCAGTTCTTC. Translation: CASSRTRNEQFF. V gene TRBV12-3 or TRBV12-4 combines with J gene TRBJ2-1; the D is unclear. The CDR3 loop spans 12 amino acids. V shed 6 bases and J shed 6 bases, with 9 bases lying between them.

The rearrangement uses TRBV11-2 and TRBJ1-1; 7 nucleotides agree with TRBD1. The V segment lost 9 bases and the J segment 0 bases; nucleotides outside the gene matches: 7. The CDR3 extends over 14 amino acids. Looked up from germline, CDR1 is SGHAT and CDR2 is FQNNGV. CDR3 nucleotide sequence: TGTGCCAGTGGGGTGGGGACAGTGAACACTGAAGCTTTCTTT. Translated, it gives CASGVGTVNTEAFF.

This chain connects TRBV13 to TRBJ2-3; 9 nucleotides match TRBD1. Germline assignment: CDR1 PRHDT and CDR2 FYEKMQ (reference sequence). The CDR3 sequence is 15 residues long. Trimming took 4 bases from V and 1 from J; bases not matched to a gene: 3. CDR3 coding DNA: TGTGCCAGCAGCTCCCGGACAGGGGGCACAGATACGCAGTATTTT. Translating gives CASSSRTGGTDTQYF.

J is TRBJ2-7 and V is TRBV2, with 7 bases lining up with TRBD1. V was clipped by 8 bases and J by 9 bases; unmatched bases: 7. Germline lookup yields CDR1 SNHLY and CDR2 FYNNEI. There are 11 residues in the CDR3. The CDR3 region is CASGRQGGQYF. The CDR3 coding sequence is TGTGCCAGCGGGCGACAGGGCGGGCAGTACTTC.

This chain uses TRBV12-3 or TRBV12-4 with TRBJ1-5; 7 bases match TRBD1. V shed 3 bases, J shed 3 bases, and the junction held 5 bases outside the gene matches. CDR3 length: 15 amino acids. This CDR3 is CASSFHRGDNQPQHF. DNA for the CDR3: TGTGCCAGCAGTTTTCACAGGGGCGACAATCAGCCCCAGCATTTT.

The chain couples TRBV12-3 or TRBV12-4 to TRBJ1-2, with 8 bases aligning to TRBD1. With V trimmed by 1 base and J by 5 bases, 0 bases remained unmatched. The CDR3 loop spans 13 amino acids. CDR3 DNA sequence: TGTGCCAGCAGTTTAGGGACAGGGTATGGCTACACCTTC. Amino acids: CASSLGTGYGYTF.

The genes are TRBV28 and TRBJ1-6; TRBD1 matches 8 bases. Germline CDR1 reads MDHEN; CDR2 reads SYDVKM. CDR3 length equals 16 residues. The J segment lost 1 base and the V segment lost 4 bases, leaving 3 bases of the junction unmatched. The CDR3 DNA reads TGTGCCAGCAGTTCCAGGGGGCGGTCCTATAATTCACCCCTCCACTTT. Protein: CASSSRGRSYNSPLHF. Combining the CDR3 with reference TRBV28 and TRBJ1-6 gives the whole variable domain DVKVTQSSRYLVKRTGEKVFLECVQDMDHENMFWYRQDPGLGLRLIYFSYDVKMKEKGDIPEGYSVSREKKERFSLILESASTNQTSMYLCASSSRGRSYNSPLHFGNGTRLTVT.

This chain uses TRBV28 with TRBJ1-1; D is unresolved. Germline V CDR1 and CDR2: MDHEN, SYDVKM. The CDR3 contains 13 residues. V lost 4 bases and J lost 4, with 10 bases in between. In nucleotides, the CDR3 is TGTGCCAGCAGTTCACTACCCGTCACTGAAGCTTTCTTT. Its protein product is CASSSLPVTEAFF.

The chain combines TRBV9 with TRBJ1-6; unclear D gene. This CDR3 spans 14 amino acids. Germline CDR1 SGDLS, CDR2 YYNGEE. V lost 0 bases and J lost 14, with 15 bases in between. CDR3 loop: CASSVEGPTQTLHF. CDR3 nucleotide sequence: TGTGCCAGCAGCGTAGAAGGGCCCACTCAAACCCTCCACTTT.

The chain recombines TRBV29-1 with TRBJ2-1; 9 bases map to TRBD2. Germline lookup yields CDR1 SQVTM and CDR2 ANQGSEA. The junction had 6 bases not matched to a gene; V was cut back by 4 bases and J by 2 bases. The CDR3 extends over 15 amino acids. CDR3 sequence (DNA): TGCAGCGTTGGAGGACTAGCGAATACCTACAATGAGCAGTTCTTC. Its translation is CSVGGLANTYNEQFF.

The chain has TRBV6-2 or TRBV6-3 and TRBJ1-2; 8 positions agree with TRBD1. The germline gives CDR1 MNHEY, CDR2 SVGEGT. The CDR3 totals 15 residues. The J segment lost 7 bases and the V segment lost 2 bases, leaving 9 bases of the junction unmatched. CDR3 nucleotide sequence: TGTGCCAGCAGTTACCAGGACAGGGAAGTTGTTGGCTACACCTTC. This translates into CASSYQDREVVGYTF.

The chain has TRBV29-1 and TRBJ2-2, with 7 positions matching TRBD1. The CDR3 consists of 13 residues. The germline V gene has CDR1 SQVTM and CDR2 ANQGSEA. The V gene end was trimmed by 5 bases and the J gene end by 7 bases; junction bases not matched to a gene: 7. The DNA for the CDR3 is TGCAGCGTTCCCAAGGGGGCCGGCGGGGAGCTGTTTTTT. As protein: CSVPKGAGGELFF.

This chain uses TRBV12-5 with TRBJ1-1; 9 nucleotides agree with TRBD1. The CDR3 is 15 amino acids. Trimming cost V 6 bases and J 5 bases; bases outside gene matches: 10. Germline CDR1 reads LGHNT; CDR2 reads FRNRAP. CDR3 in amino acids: CASGPATGGSTEAFF. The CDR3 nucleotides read TGTGCTAGTGGACCAGCGACAGGGGGGAGTACTGAAGCTTTCTTT.

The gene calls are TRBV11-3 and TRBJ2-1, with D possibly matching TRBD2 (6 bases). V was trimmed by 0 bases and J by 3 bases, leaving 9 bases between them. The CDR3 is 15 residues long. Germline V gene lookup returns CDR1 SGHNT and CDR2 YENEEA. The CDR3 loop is CASSLEWGDYNEQFF. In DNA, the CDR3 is TGTGCCAGCAGCTTAGAGTGGGGGGACTACAATGAGCAGTTCTTC. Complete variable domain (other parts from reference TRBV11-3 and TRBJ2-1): EAGVVQSPRYKIIEKKQPVAFWCNPISGHNTLYWYLQNLGQGPELLIRYENEEAVDDSQLPKDRFSAERLKGVDSTLKIQPAELGDSAVYLCASSLEWGDYNEQFFGPGTRLTVL.